A single TCR beta chain is shown here with its context. What it binds is not known. This sample is drawn from a study of CD8 T cells in ankylosing spondylitis. Overall study findings and caveats: CD8+ cells made up the disease-linked clones, which were relatively rare in peripheral blood. A TCR beta motif made of about eight highly homologous variants seemed typical of ankylosing spondylitis blood.

5'-RACE, quantitative and with molecular barcodes, yielded the TCR beta libraries. TCRdb reanalysed the 5' RACE reads using MiXCR and keeps one entry per CDR3 protein. This sample has 350,000 or so distinct CDR3 sequences, with under 8.5% found just once. V gave up 4 bases and J gave up 5 bases; unmatched junction bases: 14. The CDR3 loop spans 17 amino acids. Germline-derived CDR1 and CDR2 are MGHRA and YSYEKL. The chain joins TRBV4-1 to TRBJ2-7, with 10 bases aligning to TRBD2. This TCR came from a male donor with ankylosing spondylitis. Specimen: blood, either unsorted or a sorted T cell fraction (not recorded which). CDR3: CASSPSSYSGRTDEQYF. CDR3 DNA: TGCGCCAGCAGCCCTTCTTCCTATAGCGGGAGGACAGACGAGCAGTACTTC.